This TCR beta chain stems from a study of blood T cells in healthy people across ages. General study points: TCR beta diversity was tightly associated with the proportion of naive T cells.

The authors ran a second PCR of roughly 6 to 12 cycles using a sample-barcoded 5' primer and a J-beta primer mix. Every molecule of cDNA carried a tag from a template-switch adaptor with 12 random nucleotides. TCRdb passed the 5' RACE reads through MiXCR, listing each CDR3 protein once. The sample records hundreds of thousands of distinct CDR3 sequences, around 48% being singletons. As regards this clonotype: The antigen is unknown.

Sequenced sample: blood. The sequence came from a woman aged 55-75 years in good health.

The CDR3 nucleotides are TGTGCCAGCAGTTATCAACTAGCGGGAGGTTACAATGAGCAGTTCTTC. Translated: CASSYQLAGGYNEQFF. The chain has TRBV27 and TRBJ2-1; 12 bases align to TRBD2. Trimming took 4 bases from V and 4 from J; bases not matched to a gene: 5. CDR3 length equals 16 residues. CDR1 and CDR2 (germline): MNHEY, SMNVEV (reference sequence).